The 27 T cell receptor beta chains presented below share a single source sample, sequenced in a study of blood T cell repertoires in COVID-19. Assay: immunoSEQ multiplex PCR; the TCRdb copy retains only in-frame clones and omits some. Found here are more than 110,000 clones, under 85% of them singletons; the top ten hold approximately 1.6%. The sequencing sample was made of PBMCs or T cells enriched from blood (not recorded which). The receptor source for this set is a woman aged 18-35 years who had been exposed to COVID-19.

This chain joins TRBV5-4 and TRBJ2-5; possibly TRBD1 for D (6 bases). The V end was cut by 5 bases, the J end by 2 bases, with 16 bases between. This CDR3 contains 15 residues. Germline CDR1 SGHNT, CDR2 YYREEE (reference sequence). CDR3 coding DNA: TGTGCCAGCAGACCCCGTGCAGGGGCGCAAGAGACCCAGTACTTC. This encodes CASRPRAGAQETQYF.

This chain links TRBV28 with TRBJ2-7; D perhaps matches TRBD1 (5 bases). V was shortened by 3 bases and J by 6 bases, with 18 bases between the two germline ends. The CDR3 is 15 amino acids. Germline V lookup: CDR1 MDHEN, CDR2 SYDVKM. The CDR3 sequence: CASSFSFRGKIEQYF. CDR3 in DNA: TGTGCCAGCAGTTTCAGTTTTAGGGGTAAAATCGAGCAGTACTTC.

The V call is TRBV21-1, the J call TRBJ2-1; the DNA was not compared with TRBD2, the D call given in the table. TRBV21-1 is listed as a pseudogene. The CDR3 has 17 amino acids. CDR3 DNA: TGTGCCAGCAGCAAAACCTTGACTAGCGCCTCCTACAATGAGCAGTTCTTC. This gives the protein CASSKTLTSASYNEQFF.

V is TRBV5-6 and J is TRBJ1-1; D remains ambiguous. The CDR3 has 13 residues. Germline V gene data show CDR1 as SGHDT and CDR2 as YYEEEE. Trimming took 0 bases from V and 10 from J, leaving 13 bases between them. The CDR3, as DNA: TGTGCCAGCAGCTTGGAAGAGGGTTTAGGAGCTTTCTTT. Protein: CASSLEEGLGAFF.

This clone has only one observation. The chain links TRBV10-1 to TRBJ2-4, with TRBD2 matching 11 bases. The CDR3 is 16 amino acids. Germline lookup yields CDR1 WNHNN and CDR2 SYGVQD (reference sequence). V was clipped by 6 bases and J by 5 bases; unmatched bases: 9. CDR3 DNA: TGCGCCAGCAGGGGCCTTAGCGGGAGGGAGGAAAACATTCAGTACTTC. Its protein is CASRGLSGREENIQYF.

This clone was recorded only once. This chain uses TRBV11-2 with TRBJ2-1; 10 nucleotides match TRBD2. CDR1 SGHAT and CDR2 FQNNGV come from the germline V gene. CDR3 length equals 17 residues. Unmatched junction bases numbered 6, after V lost 1 base and J lost 3 bases. CDR3 sequence reads: CASSLVLAGAVYNEQFF. For the CDR3, the DNA is TGTGCCAGCAGCTTAGTCCTAGCGGGAGCCGTCTACAATGAGCAGTTCTTC.

The chain links TRBV7-9 to TRBJ2-5; TRBD2 might be the D (5 bases). The CDR3 runs to 14 residues. The germline gives CDR1 SEHNR, CDR2 FQNEAQ (reference sequence). V lost 4 bases and J 1 base, leaving 10 bases between the germline ends. Here the CDR3 reads CASSYLGIQETQYF. CDR3 in DNA: TGTGCCAGCAGCTACCTCGGGATCCAAGAGACCCAGTACTTC.

This clone appeared a few times. This chain joins TRBV24-1 and TRBJ1-1; 7 bases align to TRBD1. Germline CDR1 KGHDR, CDR2 SFDVKD. This CDR3 region has 12 residues. With 4 bases clipped from V and 6 bases from J, the junction kept 1 base outside the gene matches. The CDR3 coding sequence is TGTGCCACCAGTGAGCAGGGGGCTGAAGCTTTCTTT. Translation: CATSEQGAEAFF.

This clone was detected only once. The rearrangement joins TRBV27 to TRBJ2-1; 7 nucleotides line up with TRBD2. The J segment lost 4 bases and the V segment lost 5 bases, leaving 5 bases of the junction unmatched. The CDR3 has 14 residues. Germline lookup yields CDR1 MNHEY and CDR2 SMNVEV (reference sequence). The CDR3 spells CASSGLADYNEQFF. The DNA of the CDR3 is TGTGCCAGCAGTGGGCTAGCGGATTACAATGAGCAGTTCTTC.

This clone was detected only a few times. The chain has TRBV11-3 and TRBJ1-5; TRBD1 is a possible D gene (6 bases). Looked up from germline, CDR1 is SGHNT and CDR2 is YENEEA. The CDR3 length is 14 residues. V lost 6 bases to trimming and J lost 3 bases, with 12 bases between them. CDR3 in DNA: TGTGCCAGCAGATTCCAGGGGACCAATCAGCCCCAGCATTTT. This codes for CASRFQGTNQPQHF.

This chain uses TRBV28 with TRBJ2-4, with TRBD2 identical over 10 bases. CDR3 length equals 16 residues. V was pared by 3 bases and J by 1 base, with 3 bases of the junction left unmatched. Germline-derived CDR1 and CDR2 are MDHEN and SYDVKM. The CDR3 DNA follows: TGTGCCAGCAGTTTTCCAGCGGGAGGGGCCAAAAACATTCAGTACTTC. Translating it yields CASSFPAGGAKNIQYF.

The genes are TRBV7-2 and TRBJ2-1; D is uncertain. The CDR3 is 16 amino acids. Germline-derived CDR1 and CDR2 are SGHTA and FQGNSA. With 1 base removed from V and 3 bases from J, the gap between germline ends came to 13 bases. The CDR3: CASSLVTGRLYNEQFF. CDR3 nucleotide sequence: TGTGCCAGCAGCTTAGTGACCGGTAGACTCTACAATGAGCAGTTCTTC.

The gene calls are TRBV7-9 and TRBJ1-1, with D uncertain. Germline CDR1 and CDR2: SEHNR and FQNEAQ (reference sequence). The ends were cut back, 6 bases at V and 1 base at J, with 18 bases in the middle. The CDR3 covers 16 residues. This chain's CDR3 is CASRYTAGNKNTEAFF. The DNA for the CDR3 is TGTGCCAGCAGATATACGGCGGGGAACAAGAACACTGAAGCTTTCTTT. The full variable domain, its missing parts supplied by reference TRBV7-9 and TRBJ1-1, is DTGVSQNPRHKITKRGQNVTFRCDPISEHNRLYWYRQTLGQGPEFLTYFQNEAQLEKSRLLSDRFSAERPKGSFSTLEIQRTEQGDSAMYLCASRYTAGNKNTEAFFGQGTRLTVV.

The chain carries TRBV4-2 and TRBJ2-1, with 7 positions matching TRBD2. The CDR3 contains 17 residues. With V trimmed by 1 base and J by 0 bases, 6 bases remained unmatched. Germline CDR1 and CDR2: LGHNA and YNFKEQ. The CDR3 reads CASSQGLAASSYNEQFF. The CDR3 nucleotides are TGTGCCAGCAGCCAAGGTCTAGCGGCAAGCTCCTACAATGAGCAGTTCTTC.

The V gene is TRBV2, the J gene TRBJ1-2; D unresolved. Germline-derived CDR1 and CDR2 are SNHLY and FYNNEI. Trimming pared 4 bases from V and 5 bases from J, leaving 14 bases between. The CDR3 extends over 14 amino acids. CDR3 loop: CASSASSRGYGYTF. As DNA, the CDR3 is TGTGCCAGCAGTGCGTCGTCCCGCGGGTATGGCTACACCTTC. The full variable domain, in which reference TRBV2 and TRBJ1-2 provide the parts outside the CDR3, is EPEVTQTPSHQVTQMGQEVILRCVPISNHLYFYWYRQILGQKVEFLVSFYNNEISEKSEIFDDQFSVERPDGSNFTLKIRSTKLEDSAMYFCASSASSRGYGYTFGSGTRLTVV.

The rearrangement links TRBV5-1 to TRBJ1-1; D may be TRBD1 (5 bases). The length of the CDR3 is 12 residues. CDR1 and CDR2 from the germline V gene are SGHRS and YFSETQ. Trimming took 5 bases from V and 1 from J, leaving 6 bases between them. The CDR3 coding sequence is TGCGCCAGCAGTACAGGGAACACTGAAGCTTTCTTT. Translated, it gives CASSTGNTEAFF.

CDR3: CASSYRGNEAFF. The CDR3 DNA follows: TGTGCCAGCAGTTACCGGGGGAATGAAGCTTTCTTT. The chain recombines TRBV6-2 or TRBV6-3 with TRBJ1-1; tentatively, D is TRBD1 (5 bases). Germline V gives CDR1 MNHEY, CDR2 SVGEGT. V was clipped by 2 bases and J by 7 bases, with 8 bases between them. There are 12 residues in the CDR3.

CDR3 sequence: CASSDHSSPLHF. The CDR3 DNA sequence: TGTGCCAGCAGTGACCACAGTTCACCCCTCCACTTT. V is TRBV28 and J is TRBJ1-6; D is unclear. Germline assignment: CDR1 MDHEN and CDR2 SYDVKM. Trimming took 5 bases from V and 9 from J, leaving 8 bases between them. The CDR3 runs to 12 residues.

Written as DNA, the CDR3 is TGTGCCAGCAGCCCTAAACTAGCGGACTACAATGAGCAGTTCTTC. Translation: CASSPKLADYNEQFF. This rearrangement joins TRBV14 to TRBJ2-1; 8 nucleotides match TRBD2. Trimming cost V 4 bases and J 3 bases; bases outside gene matches: 5. Germline CDR1 is SGHDN and CDR2 is FVKESK. There are 15 residues in the CDR3. Full variable domain (rest looked up from reference TRBV14 and TRBJ2-1): EAGVTQFPSHSVIEKGQTVTLRCDPISGHDNLYWYRRVMGKEIKFLLHFVKESKQDESGMPNNRFLAERTGGTYSTLKVQPAELEDSGVYFCASSPKLADYNEQFFGPGTRLTVL.

The chain couples TRBV30 to TRBJ2-7, with a tentative D call TRBD1 (5 bases). CDR1 is GTSNPN, CDR2 SVGIG, per germline (reference sequence). Trimming cost V 0 bases and J 2 bases, with 11 bases left between them. There are 14 residues in the CDR3. This CDR3 reads CAWSVGTGPYEQYF. As DNA, the CDR3 is TGTGCCTGGAGTGTAGGCACAGGACCCTACGAGCAGTACTTC.

This chain uses TRBV7-7 with TRBJ1-6, with a tentative D call TRBD1 (5 bases). This CDR3 is 16 amino acids long. Between the trimmed V and J ends, which lost 1 base and 7 bases, there was a span of 14 bases. The germline CDR1 and CDR2 sequences are SSHAT and FNYEAQ (reference sequence). The CDR3 DNA is TGTGCCAGCAGCTTAGGACAGCTCCCTTGGAATTCACCCCTCCACTTT. Amino acids: CASSLGQLPWNSPLHF.

This sequence joins TRBV3-1 (or the pseudogene TRBV3-2) and TRBJ1-2, with TRBD1 matching over 8 bases. Per germline, CDR1 LGHDT and CDR2 YNNKEL (reference sequence). The CDR3 runs to 16 residues. V shed 1 base and J 6 bases; nucleotides not matched to a gene: 10. The CDR3 coding sequence is TGTGCCAGCAGCCAAGGGACAGGGAAAAGGTGGGATGGCTACACCTTC. Encoded protein: CASSQGTGKRWDGYTF.

The V gene is TRBV28, the J gene TRBJ1-3, with TRBD1 matching over 11 bases. V shed 3 bases, J shed 3 bases, and the junction held 4 bases outside the gene matches. The CDR3 covers 16 residues. Germline V gives CDR1 MDHEN, CDR2 SYDVKM. The CDR3 sequence is CASSFGTGGNGNTIYF. In DNA form, the CDR3 reads TGTGCCAGCAGTTTCGGGACAGGGGGAAATGGAAACACCATATATTTT. The full variable domain, with the rest looked up from reference TRBV28 and TRBJ1-3, is DVKVTQSSRYLVKRTGEKVFLECVQDMDHENMFWYRQDPGLGLRLIYFSYDVKMKEKGDIPEGYSVSREKKERFSLILESASTNQTSMYLCASSFGTGGNGNTIYFGEGSWLTVV.

Details on this clone: Other DNA sequences in the sample encode the same CDR3. The chain recombines TRBV19 with TRBJ2-1; 9 bases fit TRBD2. Germline assignment: CDR1 LNHDA and CDR2 SQIVND (reference sequence). The CDR3 extends over 15 amino acids. Unmatched junction bases numbered 1, after V lost 4 bases and J lost 0 bases. The CDR3 spells CASSKTSGSYNEQFF. The CDR3 coding sequence is TGTGCCAGTAGTAAGACTAGCGGCTCCTACAATGAGCAGTTCTTC.

V and J are TRBV19 and TRBJ1-5; D is perhaps TRBD1 (5 bases). This CDR3 comprises 14 residues. The V and J ends lost 7 bases and 3 bases respectively, with 13 bases between them. The germline V gene has CDR1 LNHDA and CDR2 SQIVND (reference sequence). CDR3 nucleotide sequence: TGTGCCAGTACCTTAGGGGCCAACAATCAGCCCCAGCATTTT. Encoded protein: CASTLGANNQPQHF.

The chain joins TRBV6-1 to TRBJ2-7; 8 bases fit TRBD1. J gave up 0 bases and V 0 bases, and 10 bases lay outside the gene matches. CDR1 MNHNS and CDR2 SASEGT come from the germline V gene. The CDR3 is made up of 18 amino acids. The CDR3 DNA reads as TGTGCCAGCAGTGAAGCGCTGTGGGACAGGATCCACTCCTACGAGCAGTACTTC. This translates into CASSEALWDRIHSYEQYF.

This chain links TRBV10-2 with TRBJ1-1; the D gene is possibly TRBD1 (6 bases). From germline, CDR1 is WSHSY and CDR2 SAAADI. V was cut by 7 bases and J by 1 base, with 10 bases left in between. The CDR3 contains 13 residues. In DNA form, the CDR3 reads TGCGCCAGCACAAAAGGGGGGAACACTGAAGCTTTCTTT. It yields the protein CASTKGGNTEAFF.